This TCR beta chain was sequenced during a study of beta chain features in type 1 diabetes. Whole-study results and caveats: In every one of the four CD4+ subsets, TCRB CDR3s were moderately but significantly shorter in Type 1 diabetes patients.

In regard to this clone: Its antigen is not identified.

Expressed TCRB transcripts were sequenced after all isolated RNA was converted to cDNA. Repertoires were generated with immunoSEQ multiplex PCR, while TCRdb's copy carries only in-frame clones and drops some. Of some 150,000 clones listed, roughly 11% are singletons. The J segment lost 9 bases and the V segment lost 4 bases, leaving 11 bases of the junction unmatched. Germline assignment: CDR1 SGHRS and CDR2 YFSETQ. The CDR3 totals 15 residues. The TCR originated in a young man in good health. This chain connects TRBV5-1 to TRBJ2-1; the match to TRBD1 covers 9 bases. The sample taken for sequencing was central memory CD4+ T cells from blood. The CDR3: CASSPRDRVSSEQFF. DNA of the CDR3: TGCGCCAGCAGCCCCAGGGACAGGGTATCCTCTGAGCAGTTCTTC.